The rows below give T cell receptor beta chains drawn from one sample of a study of CD8+ T cells in alopecia areata. Sequencing was performed with immunoSEQ multiplex PCR; in TCRdb, only in-frame clones are kept and a portion is missing. The sample shows roughly 250,000 clones, under 80% of them seen only once. The input for sequencing was CD4+ T cells sorted from blood, taken at week 0. The receptors stem from a human donor with alopecia areata. CDR3s include the opening cysteine and the closing phenylalanine or tryptophan. D genes are given only for firm matches. Not every row has a clone size; where given, it reads once, few, many or a size class.

TRBJ2-7 | - | - | TRBV10-3 | CAISERETLSYEQYF | TGTGCCATCAGTGAGAGGGAGACCCTCTCCTACGAGCAGTACTTC
TRBJ2-5 | - | - | TRBV10-3 | CAISDQETQYF | TGTGCCATCAGTGACCAAGAGACCCAGTACTTC
TRBJ2-1 | - | - | TRBV4-2 | CASSQANEQFF | TGTGCCAGCAGCCAAGCCAATGAGCAGTTCTTC
TRBJ2-5 | - | - | TRBV2 | CASTTHRQGGETQYF | TGTGCCAGCACAACTCATAGGCAAGGCGGGGAGACCCAGTACTTC
TRBJ1-1 | - | - | TRBV30 | CAWTPRRGTEAFF | TGTGCCTGGACCCCCCGGAGGGGGACTGAAGCTTTCTTT
TRBJ1-1 | - | - | TRBV5-1 | CASSKANLNTEAFF | TGCGCCAGCAGCAAGGCTAATTTGAACACTGAAGCTTTCTTT
TRBJ1-2 | once | - | TRBV5-1 | CASSIGGFNYGYTF | TGCGCCAGCAGCATCGGGGGGTTTAACTATGGCTACACCTTC
TRBJ1-5 | few | TRBD1 | TRBV29-1 | CSAVDRQPQHF | TGCAGCGCCGTGGACAGGCAGCCCCAGCATTTT
TRBJ2-4 | few | TRBD2 | TRBV5-4 | CASSLKSSGDIQYF | TGTGCCAGCAGCTTGAAGTCCAGCGGGGACATTCAGTACTTC
TRBJ1-2 | - | TRBD1 | TRBV6-6 | CASNLGQAYGYTF | TGTGCCAGCAACCTTGGACAGGCGTATGGCTACACCTTC
TRBJ2-5 | few | TRBD2 | TRBV6-5 | CASSPSGVETQYF | TGTGCCAGCAGTCCAAGCGGGGTTGAGACCCAGTACTTC
TRBJ2-7 | - | - | TRBV5-8 | CASSLDTGRSYEQYF | TGTGCCAGCAGCTTGGATACAGGGAGGTCCTACGAGCAGTACTTC
TRBJ2-2 | - | - | TRBV9 | CASKGPRTGELFF | TGTGCCAGCAAGGGCCCTAGGACCGGGGAGCTGTTTTTT
TRBJ2-5 | - | TRBD1 | TRBV7-9 | CASSLEGTGETQYF | TGTGCCAGCAGCTTAGAAGGGACAGGAGAGACCCAGTACTTC
TRBJ2-1 | few | - | TRBV29-1 | CSVDSYNEQFF | TGCAGCGTTGATTCTTACAATGAGCAGTTCTTC
TRBJ2-5 | - | - | TRBV6-5 | CASTPGGEGAQYF | TGTGCCAGCACCCCAGGGGGGGAGGGGGCCCAGTACTTC
TRBJ2-3 | - | - | TRBV4-2 | CASSQDSRDSHTDTQYF | TGTGCCAGCAGCCAAGATAGTCGGGACTCCCACACAGATACGCAGTATTTT
TRBJ2-7 | - | TRBD1 | TRBV7-7 | CASSKDRGGEQYF | TGTGCTAGCAGCAAGGACAGGGGAGGGGAGCAGTACTTC
TRBJ2-7 | - | - | TRBV12-5 | CASGLTPQGYEQYF | TGTGCTAGTGGTTTGACACCCCAGGGCTACGAGCAGTACTTC
TRBJ2-7 | - | - | TRBV5-4 | CASSLLNYEQYF | TGTGCCAGCAGCTTGCTCAACTACGAGCAGTACTTC
TRBJ2-1 | - | - | TRBV4-1 | CASSHEQGREEQFF | TGCGCCAGCAGCCACGAACAGGGTCGTGAGGAGCAGTTCTTC
TRBJ2-2 | - | - | TRBV15 | CATSRALSGTYTGELFF | TGTGCCACCAGCAGAGCCCTCTCCGGGACCTACACCGGGGAGCTGTTTTTT
TRBJ1-1 | - | - | TRBV18 | CASSFRVSAEAFF | TGTGCCAGCTCCTTCAGGGTCAGCGCTGAAGCTTTCTTT
TRBJ1-2 | - | - | TRBV4-1 | CASSQGRTGRYGYTF | TGCGCCAGCAGCCAGGGCAGAACAGGGCGCTATGGCTACACCTTC
TRBJ1-6 | once | - | TRBV2 | CASSDSGHSPLHF | TGTGCCAGCAGTGATTCGGGACATTCACCCCTCCACTTT
TRBJ2-1 | once | TRBD2 | TRBV30 | CAWSVLAAYNEQFF | TGTGCCTGGAGTGTGCTAGCGGCCTACAATGAGCAGTTCTTC
TRBJ1-1 | - | TRBD1 | TRBV30 | CAWSVGVGGGEAFF | TGTGCCTGGAGTGTAGGGGTAGGGGGCGGTGAAGCTTTCTTT
TRBJ2-5 | - | - | TRBV6-5 | CASSYGLARQETQYF | TGTGCCAGCAGTTACGGCCTGGCGAGACAAGAGACCCAGTACTTC
TRBJ2-5 | once | - | TRBV14 | CASSHLRAGGATQYF | TGTGCCAGCAGCCACCTCCGGGCAGGAGGGGCGACCCAGTACTTC
TRBJ1-2 | - | - | TRBV30 | CAWRAVGGYTF | TGTGCCTGGAGGGCGGTCGGGGGCTACACCTTC
TRBJ1-6 | few | - | TRBV7-6 | CASSVRGENSPLHF | TGTGCCAGCAGCGTAAGAGGGGAAAATTCACCCCTCCACTTT
TRBJ1-1 | once | - | TRBV6-1 | CASSENEESTEAFF | TGTGCCAGCAGTGAAAATGAGGAATCCACTGAAGCTTTCTTT
TRBJ1-4 | - | - | TRBV30 | CASQGRVEKLFF | TGTGCCTCCCAGGGGCGGGTTGAAAAACTGTTTTTT
TRBJ1-6 | - | - | TRBV14 | CASSQVGSPLHF | TGTGCCAGCAGCCAAGTGGGTTCACCCCTCCACTTT
TRBJ2-7 | - | - | TRBV9 | CASSVASSSYEQYF | TGTGCCAGCAGCGTAGCGAGCAGTTCCTACGAGCAGTACTTC
TRBJ1-5 | - | - | TRBV15 | CATSRAGNQPQHF | TGTGCCACCAGCAGAGCCGGGAATCAGCCCCAGCATTTT
TRBJ1-6 | - | TRBD1 | TRBV6-5 | CASSPPDRDNSPLHF | TGTGCCAGCAGTCCTCCAGACAGGGATAATTCACCCCTCCACTTT
TRBJ2-1 | - | - | TRBV29-1 | CSVEGVITYNEQFF | TGCAGCGTTGAGGGGGTGATCACCTACAATGAGCAGTTCTTC